The 16 T cell receptor beta chains in this list originate from one sample, sequenced in a study of shared clonotypes between healthy human individuals. Measured with immunoSEQ multiplex PCR; TCRdb has only the in-frame clones, and not every one. The data hold about 2.4 million clones, with more than 80% observed a single time. The sequenced sample consisted of naive CD4+ T cells sorted from blood. Noted subset: CD45RA+ positively selected. Every receptor here comes from a young man in good health.

The chain links TRBV9 to TRBJ2-5; TRBD1 aligns across 7 bases. With V trimmed by 4 bases and J by 7 bases, 7 bases remained unmatched. Germline CDR1 is SGDLS and CDR2 is YYNGEE. The CDR3 extends over 13 amino acids. CDR3 amino acids: CASSKDRLGTQYF. In DNA form, the CDR3 reads TGTGCCAGCAGCAAGGACAGGCTGGGGACCCAGTACTTC.

The V call is TRBV7-3, the J call TRBJ2-5; 10 nucleotides match TRBD2. Germline V gene sequence: CDR1 SGHTA, CDR2 FQGTGA. There are 14 residues in the CDR3. The ends lost 6 bases at V and 2 bases at J; junction bases unmatched: 3. DNA of the CDR3: TGTGCCAGCAGTATTAGCGGGGGGCAAGAGACCCAGTACTTC. Translation gives CASSISGGQETQYF.

V usage is TRBV2 and J usage is TRBJ2-1, with 14 bases identical to TRBD2. The CDR3 runs to 19 residues. V gave up 5 bases and J gave up 2 bases; unmatched junction bases: 11. Germline lookup yields CDR1 SNHLY and CDR2 FYNNEI. CDR3 region: CASSSRLAGGLYAYNEQFF. As DNA, the CDR3 is TGTGCCAGCAGTTCTCGACTAGCGGGAGGGCTCTATGCCTACAATGAGCAGTTCTTC. Drawing the rest from reference TRBV2 and TRBJ2-1, the complete variable domain is EPEVTQTPSHQVTQMGQEVILRCVPISNHLYFYWYRQILGQKVEFLVSFYNNEISEKSEIFDDQFSVERPDGSNFTLKIRSTKLEDSAMYFCASSSRLAGGLYAYNEQFFGPGTRLTVL.

This clone was observed once. V is TRBV5-6 and J is TRBJ1-1; 9 bases align to TRBD1. The V gene's germline CDR1 is SGHDT and CDR2 YYEEEE. The CDR3 is 15 residues long. V shed 1 base and J 6 bases; nucleotides not matched to a gene: 7. Here the CDR3 reads CASSLLLTGGAEAFF. Written as DNA, the CDR3 is TGTGCCAGCAGCTTGCTGTTGACAGGGGGGGCTGAAGCTTTCTTT.

The V gene is TRBV10-3, the J gene TRBJ2-5; TRBD2 matches 11 bases. The germline CDR1 and CDR2 sequences are ENHRY and SYGVKD. The CDR3 has 15 residues. Trimming at V came to 1 base and at J to 2 bases, leaving 0 bases not matched to a gene. This CDR3 is CAISEWTSGQETQYF. The CDR3 DNA reads TGTGCCATCAGTGAGTGGACTAGCGGGCAAGAGACCCAGTACTTC.

J is TRBJ2-3 and V is TRBV5-4; 7 bases are shared with TRBD1. The CDR3 spans 15 residues. V gave up 0 bases and J gave up 5 bases; unmatched junction bases: 6. Germline CDR1 SGHNT, CDR2 YYREEE (reference sequence). The CDR3 protein is CASSLDEGARDTQYF. The CDR3 nucleotides read TGTGCCAGCAGCTTGGATGAGGGGGCGAGAGATACGCAGTATTTT. Looking up the rest from reference TRBV5-4 and TRBJ2-3 gives the full variable domain: ETGVTQSPTHLIKTRGQQVTLRCSSQSGHNTVSWYQQALGQGPQFIFQYYREEENGRGNFPPRFSGLQFPNYSSELNVNALELDDSALYLCASSLDEGARDTQYFGPGTRLTVL.

V and J are TRBV11-1 and TRBJ2-7; 7 bases are a match to TRBD2. There are 14 residues in the CDR3. V was clipped by 5 bases and J by 3 bases; unmatched bases: 7. In germline, CDR1 is SGHAT, CDR2 FQDESV (reference sequence). CDR3 in amino acids: CASSTDRGGYEQYF. CDR3 sequence (DNA): TGTGCCAGCAGCACAGACCGCGGGGGCTACGAGCAGTACTTC. The variable domain in full, completed from reference TRBV11-1 and TRBJ2-7, reads EAEVAQSPRYKITEKSQAVAFWCDPISGHATLYWYRQILGQGPELLVQFQDESVVDDSQLPKDRFSAERLKGVDSTLKIQPAELGDSAMYLCASSTDRGGYEQYFGPGTRLTVT.

The rearrangement links TRBV19 to TRBJ2-2, with 7 bases fitting TRBD1. CDR1 is LNHDA and CDR2 is SQIVND in the germline V gene (reference sequence). The CDR3 has 14 amino acids. V shed 10 bases, J shed 1 base, and the junction held 6 bases outside the gene matches. The CDR3: CATTTGWNTGELFF. The CDR3 DNA reads TGTGCCACCACGACAGGGTGGAACACCGGGGAGCTGTTTTTT.

Remarks on this clone: Additional DNA sequences in this sample encode the identical CDR3. The gene calls are TRBV2 and TRBJ2-3; TRBD2 might be the D (6 bases). This CDR3 is 14 amino acids long. V was pared by 6 bases and J by 2 bases, with 12 bases between. Germline-derived CDR1 and CDR2 are SNHLY and FYNNEI. CDR3 sequence reads: CASRTGTSTDTQYF. The CDR3 nucleotides are TGTGCCAGCAGAACCGGGACTTCCACAGATACGCAGTATTTT.

This chain uses TRBV18 with TRBJ1-2, with 7 bases that match TRBD1. The CDR3 has 18 residues. CDR1 and CDR2 from the germline V gene are KGHSH and LQKENI. V dropped 4 bases and J dropped 6; count of bases not matched to a gene: 20. The chain's CDR3 is CASSRITGEIVSEDGYTF. In DNA form, the CDR3 reads TGTGCCAGCTCACGGATTACAGGGGAAATAGTGTCGGAGGATGGCTACACCTTC. Looking up the rest from reference TRBV18 and TRBJ1-2 gives the full variable domain: NAGVMQNPRHLVRRRGQEARLRCSPMKGHSHVYWYRQLPEEGLKFMVYLQKENIIDESGMPKERFSAEFPKEGPSILRIQQVVRGDSAAYFCASSRITGEIVSEDGYTFGSGTRLTVV.

The rearrangement uses TRBV4-1 and TRBJ2-2, with unresolved D. This CDR3 comprises 14 residues. Trimming removed 1 base from V and 5 bases from J, with 8 bases in between. Germline V lookup: CDR1 MGHRA, CDR2 YSYEKL. The CDR3 coding sequence is TGCGCCAGCAGCCAAGGACCATGGACCGGGGAGCTGTTTTTT. Residues: CASSQGPWTGELFF.

This chain connects TRBV12-5 to TRBJ2-7; TRBD1 aligns across 9 bases. V dropped 2 bases and J dropped 12; count of bases not matched to a gene: 8. The CDR3 consists of 13 residues. Germline CDR1 reads LGHNT; CDR2 reads FRNRAP. The CDR3 here is CASGLPPGTGLYF. The CDR3 DNA reads as TGTGCTAGTGGTTTGCCCCCCGGGACAGGGCTGTACTTC.

The rearrangement uses TRBV5-1 and TRBJ2-1; 7 bases agree with TRBD1. Trimming at V came to 2 bases and at J to 5 bases, leaving 1 base not matched to a gene. The CDR3 extends over 13 amino acids. In germline, CDR1 is SGHRS, CDR2 YFSETQ. CDR3 in DNA: TGCGCCAGCAGCTTTACAGGGGACAATGAGCAGTTCTTC. Translated: CASSFTGDNEQFF.

The gene calls are TRBV6-5 and TRBJ1-3; the D gene is possibly TRBD1 (5 bases). Germline CDR1 reads MNHEY; CDR2 reads SVGAGI. This CDR3 has 15 residues. V was pared by 5 bases and J by 6 bases, with 17 bases between. CDR3 in DNA: TGTGCCAGCAGTCCTCTTGAGACGGGGGAAAACACCATATATTTT. Encoded protein: CASSPLETGENTIYF.

The rearrangement joins TRBV28 to TRBJ2-7; TRBD2 matches 8 bases. Germline V gene lookup returns CDR1 MDHEN and CDR2 SYDVKM. Trimming at V came to 5 bases and at J to 0 bases, leaving 3 bases not matched to a gene. The CDR3 length is 14 residues. CDR3 bases: TGTGCCAGCAGTCAACTAGCGGCCTCCTACGAGCAGTACTTC. It is translated as CASSQLAASYEQYF.

V is TRBV5-3 and J is TRBJ2-3, with 15 bases aligning to TRBD2. TRBV5-3 is an ORF; its function is uncertain. The CDR3 has 16 amino acids. V lost 3 bases and J lost 5; bases outside the gene matches: 4. The chain's CDR3 is CARSWTSGGAKDTQYF. The CDR3, as DNA: TGTGCCAGAAGCTGGACTAGCGGGGGGGCGAAAGATACGCAGTATTTT.